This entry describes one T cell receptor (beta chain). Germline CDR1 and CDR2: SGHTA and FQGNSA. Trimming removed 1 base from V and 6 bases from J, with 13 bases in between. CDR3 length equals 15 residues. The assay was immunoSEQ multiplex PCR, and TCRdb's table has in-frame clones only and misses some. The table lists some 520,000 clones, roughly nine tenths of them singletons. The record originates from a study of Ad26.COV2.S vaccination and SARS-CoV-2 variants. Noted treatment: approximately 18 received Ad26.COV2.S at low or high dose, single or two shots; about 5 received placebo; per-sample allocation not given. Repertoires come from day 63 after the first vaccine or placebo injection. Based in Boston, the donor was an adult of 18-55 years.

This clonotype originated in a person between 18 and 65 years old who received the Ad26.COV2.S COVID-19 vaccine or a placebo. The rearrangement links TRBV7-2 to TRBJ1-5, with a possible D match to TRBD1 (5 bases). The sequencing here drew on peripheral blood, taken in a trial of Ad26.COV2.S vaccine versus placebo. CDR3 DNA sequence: TGTGCCAGCAGCTTAGTAGAGGGGTCGGGTCAGCCCCAGCATTTT. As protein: CASSLVEGSGQPQHF.